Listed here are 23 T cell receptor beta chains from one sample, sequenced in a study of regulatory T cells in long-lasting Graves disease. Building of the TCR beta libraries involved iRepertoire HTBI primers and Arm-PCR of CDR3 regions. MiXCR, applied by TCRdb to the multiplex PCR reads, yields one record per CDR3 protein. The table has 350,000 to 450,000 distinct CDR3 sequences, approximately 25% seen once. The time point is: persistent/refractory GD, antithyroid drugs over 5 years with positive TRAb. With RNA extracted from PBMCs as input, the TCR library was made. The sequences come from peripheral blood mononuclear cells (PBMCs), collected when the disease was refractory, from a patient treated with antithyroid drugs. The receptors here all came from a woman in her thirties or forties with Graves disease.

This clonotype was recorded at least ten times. The CDR3 coding sequence is TGCAGCGCTACTCAGGGACATGGCTACACCTTC. Translated: CSATQGHGYTF. J is TRBJ1-2 and V is TRBV29-1; tentative D call: TRBD1 (5 bases). This CDR3 region has 11 residues. The V end lost 7 bases, the J end lost 6 bases, and 12 bases lay between the germline ends. In germline, CDR1 is SQVTM, CDR2 ANQGSEA.

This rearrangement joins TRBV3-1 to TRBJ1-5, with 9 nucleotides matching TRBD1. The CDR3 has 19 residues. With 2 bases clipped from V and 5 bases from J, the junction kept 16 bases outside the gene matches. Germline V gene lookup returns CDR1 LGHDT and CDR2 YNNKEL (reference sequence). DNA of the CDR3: TGTGCCAGCAGCCAATCCCGAACAGGGGGCCGGGGGACCTATCAGCCCCAGCATTTT. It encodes CASSQSRTGGRGTYQPQHF.

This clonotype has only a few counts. Here the CDR3 reads CAISGRGSEAFF. In nucleotides, the CDR3 is TGTGCCATCAGTGGAAGGGGGAGTGAAGCTTTCTTT. This rearrangement joins TRBV10-3 to TRBJ1-1, with a weak D call TRBD1 (6 bases). Germline V gene lookup returns CDR1 ENHRY and CDR2 SYGVKD. This CDR3 contains 12 residues. Trimming removed 4 bases from V and 7 bases from J, with 10 bases in between.

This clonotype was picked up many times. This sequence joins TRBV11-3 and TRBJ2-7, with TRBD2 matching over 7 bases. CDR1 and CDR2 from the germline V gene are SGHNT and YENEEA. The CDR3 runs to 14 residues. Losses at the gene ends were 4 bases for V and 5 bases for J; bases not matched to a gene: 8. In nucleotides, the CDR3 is TGTGCCAGCAGCTCGAGAGGGAGGGCAGACGAGCAGTACTTC. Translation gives CASSSRGRADEQYF.

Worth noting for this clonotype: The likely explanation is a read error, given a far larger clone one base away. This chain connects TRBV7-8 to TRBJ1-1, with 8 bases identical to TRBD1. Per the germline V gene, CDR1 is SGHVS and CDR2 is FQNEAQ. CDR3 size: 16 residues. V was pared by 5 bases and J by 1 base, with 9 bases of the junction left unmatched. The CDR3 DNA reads TGTGCCAGCAGCCAGATGACAGGGGACCGGAACACTGAAGCTTTCTTT. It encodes CASSQMTGDRNTEAFF.

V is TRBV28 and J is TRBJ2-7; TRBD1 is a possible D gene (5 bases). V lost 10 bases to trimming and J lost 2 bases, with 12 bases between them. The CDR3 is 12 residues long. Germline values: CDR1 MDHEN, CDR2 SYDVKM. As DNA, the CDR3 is TGTGCCATCCTTGGGGCCCCCTACGAGCAGTACTTC. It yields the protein CAILGAPYEQYF.

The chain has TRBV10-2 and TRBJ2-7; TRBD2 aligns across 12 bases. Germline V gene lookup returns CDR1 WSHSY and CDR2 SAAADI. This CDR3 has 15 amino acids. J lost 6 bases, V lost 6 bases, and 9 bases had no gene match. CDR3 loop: CASRARLAGAGEQYF. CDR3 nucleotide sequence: TGCGCCAGCAGGGCTAGACTAGCGGGGGCTGGCGAGCAGTACTTC.

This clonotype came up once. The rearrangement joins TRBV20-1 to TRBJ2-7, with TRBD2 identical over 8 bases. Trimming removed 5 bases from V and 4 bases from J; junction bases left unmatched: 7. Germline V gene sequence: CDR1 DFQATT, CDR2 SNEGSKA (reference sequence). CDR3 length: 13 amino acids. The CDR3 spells CSALSGRGYEQYF. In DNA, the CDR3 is TGCAGTGCTTTGAGCGGGAGAGGGTACGAGCAGTACTTC.

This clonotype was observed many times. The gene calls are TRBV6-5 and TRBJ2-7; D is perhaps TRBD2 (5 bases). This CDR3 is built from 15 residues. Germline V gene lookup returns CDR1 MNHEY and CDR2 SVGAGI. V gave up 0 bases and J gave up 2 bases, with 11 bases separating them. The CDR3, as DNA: TGTGCCAGCAGTTACTCATCCAGCGGAGCCTACGAGCAGTACTTC. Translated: CASSYSSSGAYEQYF.

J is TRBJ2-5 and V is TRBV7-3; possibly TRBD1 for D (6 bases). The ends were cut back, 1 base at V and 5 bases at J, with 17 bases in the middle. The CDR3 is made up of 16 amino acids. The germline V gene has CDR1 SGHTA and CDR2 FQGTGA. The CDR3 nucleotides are TGTGCCAGCAGCTTAAACGGGCAACAGGGAAGGGAGACCCAGTACTTC. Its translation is CASSLNGQQGRETQYF. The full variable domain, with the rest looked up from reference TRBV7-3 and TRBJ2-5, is GAGVSQTPSNKVTEKGKYVELRCDPISGHTALYWYRQSLGQGPEFLIYFQGTGAADDSGLPNDRFFAVRPEGSVSTLKIQRTERGDSAVYLCASSLNGQQGRETQYFGPGTRLLVL.

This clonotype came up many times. The CDR3 protein is CASSVVQNTEAFF. CDR3 DNA: TGTGCCAGCAGTGTGGTACAGAACACTGAAGCTTTCTTT. The chain joins TRBV2 to TRBJ1-1; D ambiguous. Germline CDR1 is SNHLY and CDR2 is FYNNEI. CDR3 length: 13 amino acids. V was shortened by 4 bases and J by 1 base, with 7 bases between the two germline ends. Variable domain in full (rest from reference TRBV2 and TRBJ1-1): EPEVTQTPSHQVTQMGQEVILRCVPISNHLYFYWYRQILGQKVEFLVSFYNNEISEKSEIFDDQFSVERPDGSNFTLKIRSTKLEDSAMYFCASSVVQNTEAFFGQGTRLTVV.

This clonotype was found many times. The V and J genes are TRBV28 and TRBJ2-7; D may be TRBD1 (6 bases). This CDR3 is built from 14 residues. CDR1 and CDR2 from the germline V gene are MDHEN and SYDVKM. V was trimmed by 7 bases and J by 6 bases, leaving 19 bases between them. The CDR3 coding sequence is TGTGCCAGCAATCCAAGAGGACAGCTCTCCGAGCAGTACTTC. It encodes CASNPRGQLSEQYF.

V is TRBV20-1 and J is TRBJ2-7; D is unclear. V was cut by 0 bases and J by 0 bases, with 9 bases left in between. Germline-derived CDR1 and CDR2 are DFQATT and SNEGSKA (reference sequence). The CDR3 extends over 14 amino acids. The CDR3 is CSARDHGRSYEQYF. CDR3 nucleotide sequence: TGCAGTGCTAGAGATCACGGGCGCTCCTACGAGCAGTACTTC.

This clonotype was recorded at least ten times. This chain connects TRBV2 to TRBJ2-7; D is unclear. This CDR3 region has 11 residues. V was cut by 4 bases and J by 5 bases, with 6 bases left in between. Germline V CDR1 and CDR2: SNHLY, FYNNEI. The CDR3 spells CASSGVNEQYF. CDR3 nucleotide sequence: TGTGCCAGCAGTGGAGTTAACGAGCAGTACTTC.

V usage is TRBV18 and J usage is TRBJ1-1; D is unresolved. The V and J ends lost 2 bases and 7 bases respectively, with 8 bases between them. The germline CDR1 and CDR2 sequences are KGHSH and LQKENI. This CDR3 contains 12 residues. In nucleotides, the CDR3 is TGTGCCAGCTCACCAAACCGCTTTGAAGCTTTCTTT. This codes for CASSPNRFEAFF.

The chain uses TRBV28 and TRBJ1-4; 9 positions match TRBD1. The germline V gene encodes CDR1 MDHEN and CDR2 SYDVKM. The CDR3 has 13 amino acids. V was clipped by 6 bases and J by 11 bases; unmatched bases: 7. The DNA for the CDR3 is TGTGCCAGCAGGTCCCGGGACAGGGACAAACTGTTTTTT. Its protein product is CASRSRDRDKLFF.

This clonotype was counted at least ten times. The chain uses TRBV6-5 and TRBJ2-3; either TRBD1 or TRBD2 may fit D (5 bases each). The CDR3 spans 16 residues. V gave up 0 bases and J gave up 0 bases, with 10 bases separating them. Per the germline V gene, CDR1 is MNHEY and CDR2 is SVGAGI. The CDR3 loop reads CASSYSWGKSTDTQYF. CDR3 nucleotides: TGTGCCAGCAGTTACTCGTGGGGGAAAAGCACAGATACGCAGTATTTT.

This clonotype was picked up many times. The DNA for the CDR3 is TGTGCCACCAGTGACTCGAGCGGGTCTAGCTCCTACGAGCAGTACTTC. This encodes CATSDSSGSSSYEQYF. The J gene is TRBJ2-7, the V gene TRBV24-1, with D possibly matching TRBD2 (6 bases). Germline V lookup: CDR1 KGHDR, CDR2 SFDVKD. There are 16 residues in the CDR3. V lost 4 bases, J lost 0 bases, and 15 bases lay in between.

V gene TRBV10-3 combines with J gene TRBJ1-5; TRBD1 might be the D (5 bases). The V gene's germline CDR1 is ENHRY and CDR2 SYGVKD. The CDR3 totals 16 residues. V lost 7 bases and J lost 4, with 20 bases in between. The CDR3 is CAINQGGPNGNQPQHF. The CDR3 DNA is TGTGCCATCAACCAGGGAGGCCCAAACGGGAATCAGCCCCAGCATTTT.

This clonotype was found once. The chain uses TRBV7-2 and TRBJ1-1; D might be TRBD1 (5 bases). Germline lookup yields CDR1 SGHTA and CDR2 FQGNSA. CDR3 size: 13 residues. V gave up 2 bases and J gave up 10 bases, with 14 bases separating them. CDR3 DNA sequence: TGTGCCAGCAGCTTAAGTTTGGGGGAATTAGCTTTCTTT. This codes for CASSLSLGELAFF.

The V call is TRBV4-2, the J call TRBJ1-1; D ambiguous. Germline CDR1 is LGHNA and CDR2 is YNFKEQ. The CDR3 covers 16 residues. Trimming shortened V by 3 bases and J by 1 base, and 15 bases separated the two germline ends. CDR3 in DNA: TGTGCCAGCAGCCAGAGGGTCGGGATGGGGAACACTGAAGCTTTCTTT. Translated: CASSQRVGMGNTEAFF.

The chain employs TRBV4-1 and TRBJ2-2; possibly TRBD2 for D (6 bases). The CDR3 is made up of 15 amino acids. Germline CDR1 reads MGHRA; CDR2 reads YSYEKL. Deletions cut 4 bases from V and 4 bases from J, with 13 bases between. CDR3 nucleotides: TGCGCCAGCAGCCCGAGGACTACCTCCACCGGGGAGCTGTTTTTT. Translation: CASSPRTTSTGELFF.

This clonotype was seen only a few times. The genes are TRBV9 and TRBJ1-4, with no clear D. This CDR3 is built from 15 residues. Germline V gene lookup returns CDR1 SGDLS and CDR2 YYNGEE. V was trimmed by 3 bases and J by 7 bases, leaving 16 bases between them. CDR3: CASSGGGGWGEKLFF. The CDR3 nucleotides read TGTGCCAGCAGCGGTGGAGGTGGATGGGGTGAAAAACTGTTTTTT.